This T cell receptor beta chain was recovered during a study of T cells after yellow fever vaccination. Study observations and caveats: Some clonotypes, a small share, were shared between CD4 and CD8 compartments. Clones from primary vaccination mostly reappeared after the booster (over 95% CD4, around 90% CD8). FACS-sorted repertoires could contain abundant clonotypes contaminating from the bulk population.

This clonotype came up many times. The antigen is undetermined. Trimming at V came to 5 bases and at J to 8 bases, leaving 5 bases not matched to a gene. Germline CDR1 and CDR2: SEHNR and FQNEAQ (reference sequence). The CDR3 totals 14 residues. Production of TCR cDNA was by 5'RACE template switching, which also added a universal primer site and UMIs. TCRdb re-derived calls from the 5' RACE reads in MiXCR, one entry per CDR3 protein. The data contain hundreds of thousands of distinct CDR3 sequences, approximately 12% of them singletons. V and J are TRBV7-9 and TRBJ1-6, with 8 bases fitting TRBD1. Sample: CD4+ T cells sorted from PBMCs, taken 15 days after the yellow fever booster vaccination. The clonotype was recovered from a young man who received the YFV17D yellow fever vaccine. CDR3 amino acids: CASSRGQAHSPLHF. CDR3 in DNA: TGTGCCAGCAGCCGGGGACAGGCCCATTCACCCCTCCACTTT.